This T cell receptor (beta chain) was identified during a study of early stage breast cancer tumors. General observations from the study: Commonly generated sequences made up most enriched TCRB sequences shared between patients.

The assay was immunoSEQ multiplex PCR, and TCRdb's table has in-frame clones only and misses some. The table shows nearly 70,000 clones, with around 80% occurring only once. Trimming removed 3 bases from V and 4 bases from J, with 10 bases in between. The CDR3 contains 14 residues. Germline assignment: CDR1 SNHLY and CDR2 FYNNEI. Regarding this clone: Its specificity is unknown.

Sequenced sample: blood. This receptor was taken from a person in their forties with breast cancer. The chain is built from TRBV2 and TRBJ2-1; no definite D call. The CDR3 here is CASSDLPGYNEQFF. In nucleotides, the CDR3 is TGTGCCAGCAGTGATCTACCAGGATACAATGAGCAGTTCTTC.